Included here is one T cell receptor (beta chain) sequence, with context. What it binds is not known. The sample comes from a study of PD-1 blockade in classical Hodgkin lymphoma. Study-level background: Patients were given intravenous nivolumab, 3 mg/kg, every 2 weeks.

Study observations and caveats: Those starting nivolumab under 1 year post-ASCT were excluded. The origin of the repertoire differences remains undefined, with disease activity or prior therapy as possible causes. TCR diversity at baseline was reported to be reduced in newly diagnosed patients relative to healthy donors.

Time point: cycle 4 day 1 (C4D1), after less than 7 weeks of nivolumab. Every one of the patients relapsed after autologous stem cell transplantation (brentuximab vedotin exposure was variable). Generated by immunoSEQ multiplex PCR, the TCRdb table keeps only in-frame clones and is missing some. The sample contains tens of thousands of clones, approximately 70% of which appear only once. Germline lookup yields CDR1 SQVTM and CDR2 ANQGSEA. CDR3 length equals 14 residues. Trimming removed 5 bases from V and 4 bases from J; junction bases left unmatched: 9. The TCR originated in a human donor with classical Hodgkin lymphoma. The genes are TRBV29-1 and TRBJ2-5; 8 nucleotides align to TRBD1. The sample in question was peripheral blood mononuclear cells (PBMCs), obtained before the fourth cycle of nivolumab. This CDR3 reads CSVLQAQGAETQYF. For the CDR3, the DNA is TGCAGCGTTTTGCAGGCCCAGGGGGCAGAGACCCAGTACTTC.